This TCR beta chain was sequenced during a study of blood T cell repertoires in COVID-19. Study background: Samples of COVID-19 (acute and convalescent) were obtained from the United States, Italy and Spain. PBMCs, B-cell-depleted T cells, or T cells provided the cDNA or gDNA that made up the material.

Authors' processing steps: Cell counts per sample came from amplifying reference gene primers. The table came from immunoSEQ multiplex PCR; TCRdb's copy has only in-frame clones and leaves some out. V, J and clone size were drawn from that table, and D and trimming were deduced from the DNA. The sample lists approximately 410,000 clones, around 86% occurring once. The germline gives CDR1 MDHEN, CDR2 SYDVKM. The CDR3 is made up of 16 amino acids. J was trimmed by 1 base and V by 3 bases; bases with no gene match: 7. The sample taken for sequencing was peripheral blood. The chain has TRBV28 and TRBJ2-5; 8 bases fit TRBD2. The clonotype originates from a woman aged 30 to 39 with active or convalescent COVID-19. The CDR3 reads CASSFGSGVSQETQYF. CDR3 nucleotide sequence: TGTGCCAGCAGTTTTGGTAGCGGGGTTAGCCAAGAGACCCAGTACTTC.